This T cell receptor (beta chain) was found in a study of a mutant IDH1 vaccine in newly diagnosed glioma. Study-wide context: Treated patients had a mean age of 40.4 years and a roughly 60% male, approximately 38% female split. Most patients had radiochemotherapy with temozolomide before enrollment; others had one alone.

Data came from immunoSEQ multiplex PCR; TCRdb stores just in-frame clones and leaves some out. Found here are approximately 50,000 clones, approximately 80% of them singletons; the top ten hold 9% to 15%. Specified time point: week 35, safety follow-up. One vaccine dose held 300 ug of mutant IDH1 20-mer peptide and came with topical imiquimod. Points on this clone: No antigen is known for it.

The sequence was obtained from a man between 40 and 49 years old with glioma. Here the sequenced sample was PBMCs, taken from a glioma patient whose treatment included an IDH1 peptide vaccine.

CDR3 residues: CASSTSGDGANVLTF. The CDR3 region has the DNA TGTGCCAGCAGCACCTCAGGGGATGGGGCCAACGTCCTGACTTTC. V is TRBV6-1 and J is TRBJ2-6; a possible D gene is TRBD1 (6 bases). The V end was cut by 6 bases, the J end by 3 bases, with 12 bases between. This CDR3 contains 15 residues. Germline CDR1 MNHNS, CDR2 SASEGT.